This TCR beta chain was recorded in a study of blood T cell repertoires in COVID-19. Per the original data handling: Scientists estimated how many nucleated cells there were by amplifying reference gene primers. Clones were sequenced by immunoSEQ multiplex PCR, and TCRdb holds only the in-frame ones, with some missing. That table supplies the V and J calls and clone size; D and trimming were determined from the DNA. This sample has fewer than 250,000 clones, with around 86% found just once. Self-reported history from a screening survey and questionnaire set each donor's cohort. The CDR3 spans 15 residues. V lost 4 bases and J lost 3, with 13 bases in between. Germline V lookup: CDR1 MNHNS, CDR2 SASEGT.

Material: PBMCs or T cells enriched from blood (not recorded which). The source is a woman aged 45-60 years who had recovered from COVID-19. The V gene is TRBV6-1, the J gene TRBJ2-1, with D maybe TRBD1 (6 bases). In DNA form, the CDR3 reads TGTGCCAGCAGTGCCAACAGGGATTTCTACAATGAGCAGTTCTTC. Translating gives CASSANRDFYNEQFF.